The entry below describes one T cell receptor beta chain. Its target is unknown. The V and J ends lost 4 bases and 5 bases respectively, with 14 bases between them. The CDR3 consists of 14 residues. From germline, CDR1 is SGHVS and CDR2 FQNEAQ. This table comes from immunoSEQ multiplex PCR, and its TCRdb copy is limited to in-frame clones, with some not included. The repertoire consists of 30,000 to 40,000 clones, with about four fifths occurring once and the leading ten covering roughly 6.6%. Noted time point: week 35, safety follow-up. With topical imiquimod, each dose of the vaccine consisted of 300 ug of mutant IDH1 20-mer peptide. The source of the sample is a study of a mutant IDH1 vaccine in newly diagnosed glioma.

Source: PBMCs, taken from a glioma patient whose treatment included an IDH1 peptide vaccine. The sequence came from a woman aged 18 to 35 with glioma. The chain carries TRBV7-8 and TRBJ1-1; possibly TRBD1 for D (5 bases). The CDR3 region is CASSSTGRTTEAFF. CDR3 nucleotide sequence: TGTGCCAGCAGCTCCACTGGACGGACAACTGAAGCTTTCTTT.